Below, 17 T cell receptor beta chains from the same sample are listed, as sequenced in a study of OX40 agonist ivuxolimab in advanced cancers. Libraries were prepared by immunoSEQ multiplex PCR; TCRdb keeps only in-frame clonotypes and omits some of them. The data contain some 46,000 clones, more than 70% of them singletons. The specimen was CD4+ or CD8+ T cells sorted from blood, collected in a trial of the OX40 agonist ivuxolimab. These receptors were obtained from an adult with an advanced solid tumor such as melanoma, head and neck, liver or kidney cancer.

V and J are TRBV5-1 and TRBJ2-1, with a tentative D call TRBD2 (6 bases). The V end was cut by 0 bases, the J end by 3 bases, with 13 bases between. The CDR3 consists of 16 residues. CDR1 and CDR2 (germline): SGHRS, YFSETQ. The CDR3 DNA follows: TGCGCCAGCAGCTTGGTATACCGGAGGGTCTACAATGAGCAGTTCTTC. Protein sequence: CASSLVYRRVYNEQFF.

The rearrangement uses TRBV30 and TRBJ2-5; a weak D match, TRBD1 (6 bases). The V gene's germline CDR1 is GTSNPN and CDR2 SVGIG (reference sequence). The CDR3 sequence is 13 residues long. The V end lost 0 bases, the J end lost 5 bases, and 10 bases lay between the germline ends. CDR3: CAWSVTQGETQYF. The CDR3 nucleotides read TGTGCCTGGAGTGTAACCCAGGGGGAGACCCAGTACTTC. Full variable domain (rest looked up from reference TRBV30 and TRBJ2-5): SQTIHQWPATLVQPVGSPLSLECTVEGTSNPNLYWYRQAAGRGLQLLFYSVGIGQISSEVPQNLSASRPQDRQFILSSKKLLLSDSGFYLCAWSVTQGETQYFGPGTRLLVL.

The chain combines TRBV27 with TRBJ2-1; the D gene is possibly TRBD1 (5 bases). The germline gives CDR1 MNHEY, CDR2 SMNVEV (reference sequence). The CDR3 extends over 15 amino acids. Trimming took off 4 bases at V and 3 bases at J, with 13 bases between the two ends. This chain's CDR3 is CASSWGGAYYNEQFF. Here the CDR3 DNA reads TGTGCCAGCAGTTGGGGCGGCGCCTACTACAATGAGCAGTTCTTC.

The sample holds a few counts of this clone. The J gene is TRBJ1-1, the V gene TRBV14; possible D gene TRBD1, 5 bases. The CDR3 is 16 residues long. Germline V CDR1 and CDR2: SGHDN, FVKESK. V was trimmed by 7 bases and J by 2 bases, leaving 20 bases between them. Here the CDR3 reads CASNYPCWDVNTEAFF. CDR3 nucleotide sequence: TGTGCCAGCAACTACCCCTGTTGGGACGTCAACACTGAAGCTTTCTTT.

This chain uses TRBV5-6 with TRBJ2-5; 10 bases fit TRBD2. The DNA end is a closer match to TRBJ2-7, so the J assignment may be wrong. The CDR3 is made up of 15 amino acids. Germline loops: CDR1 SGHDT, CDR2 YYEEEE. The CDR3 nucleotides are TGTGCCAGCAGCTATCTAGCGGGGGAATTCTACGAGCAGTACTTC. This translates into CASSYLAGEFYEQYF.

The chain links TRBV4-3 to TRBJ2-7; D is possibly TRBD2 (5 bases). Trimming left V 4 bases short and J 5 bases short, with 18 bases between. Germline CDR1 LGHNA, CDR2 YSLEER. This CDR3 comprises 15 residues. The CDR3 region has the DNA TGCGCCAGCAGCCCATCCCGAGGGCGCGGCGACGAGCAGTACTTC. As protein: CASSPSRGRGDEQYF.

CDR3 amino acids: CASSLTSGRMHEQYF. The CDR3 nucleotides are TGTGCCAGCAGCCTGACTAGCGGGAGGATGCACGAGCAGTACTTC. The chain couples TRBV7-9 to TRBJ2-7; TRBD2 aligns across 13 bases. The V gene's germline CDR1 is SEHNR and CDR2 FQNEAQ (reference sequence). The CDR3 extends over 15 amino acids. V lost 5 bases and J lost 5; bases outside the gene matches: 6.

The chain combines TRBV30 with TRBJ2-3, with 9 bases fitting TRBD2. This CDR3 contains 15 residues. CDR1 and CDR2 (germline): GTSNPN, SVGIG (reference sequence). With V trimmed by 4 bases and J by 8 bases, 13 bases remained unmatched. In DNA, the CDR3 is TGTGCCTGGACCCACCCATTAGCGGGAGTGGGTACGCAGTATTTT. This sequence encodes CAWTHPLAGVGTQYF. The entire variable domain, with the rest obtained from reference TRBV30 and TRBJ2-3, is as follows: SQTIHQWPATLVQPVGSPLSLECTVEGTSNPNLYWYRQAAGRGLQLLFYSVGIGQISSEVPQNLSASRPQDRQFILSSKKLLLSDSGFYLCAWTHPLAGVGTQYFGPGTRLTVL.

The genes are TRBV18 and TRBJ1-2; TRBD1 matches at 7 bases. J lost 6 bases, V lost 1 base, and 11 bases had no gene match. Germline V gene lookup returns CDR1 KGHSH and CDR2 LQKENI. The CDR3 runs to 16 residues. The CDR3 sequence: CASSPRVGTDLDGYTF. The CDR3 nucleotides read TGTGCCAGCTCACCACGCGTGGGGACAGACCTGGATGGCTACACCTTC.

This clone was counted a single time. The rearrangement links TRBV15 to TRBJ2-7; tentative D call: TRBD1 (5 bases). V shed 1 base and J shed 4 bases, with 17 bases lying between them. Germline V gives CDR1 LNHNV, CDR2 YYDKDF (reference sequence). This CDR3 spans 16 amino acids. CDR3: CATSRGRETGIYEQYF. CDR3 DNA: TGTGCCACCAGCAGAGGTAGGGAAACAGGTATATACGAGCAGTACTTC.

This clone appeared a few times. V usage is TRBV4-1 and J usage is TRBJ2-3; D not certain. The germline CDR1 and CDR2 sequences are MGHRA and YSYEKL. This CDR3 region has 15 residues. The V and J ends lost 5 bases and 0 bases respectively, with 12 bases between them. The CDR3 protein is CASSVSVTSTDTQYF. The CDR3 region has the DNA TGCGCCAGCAGCGTGAGCGTAACTAGCACAGATACGCAGTATTTT.

The chain carries TRBV4-1 and TRBJ1-4; D unclear. This CDR3 is 15 amino acids long. With 4 bases removed from V and 9 bases from J, the gap between germline ends came to 18 bases. Germline V lookup: CDR1 MGHRA, CDR2 YSYEKL. For the CDR3, the DNA is TGCGCCAGCAGCCTTCGTCGGGTTCTCGGCAAAAAACTGTTTTTT. Its protein is CASSLRRVLGKKLFF.

This chain links TRBV5-4 with TRBJ2-7; D unclear. This CDR3 contains 15 residues. Trimming took off 0 bases at V and 0 bases at J, with 10 bases between the two ends. Germline V gene sequence: CDR1 SGHNT, CDR2 YYREEE (reference sequence). The CDR3 DNA is TGTGCCAGCAGCTTGGAGCCTGGGTACTCCTACGAGCAGTACTTC. Its translation is CASSLEPGYSYEQYF.

The genes are TRBV28 and TRBJ1-3, with 12 bases fitting TRBD1. V lost 9 bases to trimming and J lost 0 bases; unmatched junction nucleotides: 9. CDR3 length: 17 amino acids. Germline V gene lookup returns CDR1 MDHEN and CDR2 SYDVKM. In DNA form, the CDR3 reads TGTGCCAGTGGGGGACAGGGGGCTCTATTCTCTGGAAACACCATATATTTT. Translated, it gives CASGGQGALFSGNTIYF.

This clone was recorded a few times. The chain joins TRBV27 to TRBJ2-7, with a possible D match to TRBD1 (5 bases). V gave up 4 bases and J gave up 3 bases, with 10 bases separating them. Germline V gives CDR1 MNHEY, CDR2 SMNVEV (reference sequence). There are 13 residues in the CDR3. The CDR3 region is CASSSGDSYEQYF. The CDR3 nucleotides read TGTGCCAGCAGTTCCGGAGACAGCTACGAGCAGTACTTC.

This chain uses TRBV11-3 with TRBJ2-1; the match to TRBD2 covers 10 bases. The CDR3 is 15 residues long. Germline CDR1 and CDR2: SGHNT and YENEEA. The trim removed 3 bases at V and 6 bases at J, leaving 5 bases unmatched. CDR3 in amino acids: CASSFPLAGANEQFF. The CDR3, as DNA: TGTGCCAGCAGCTTCCCTCTAGCGGGAGCCAATGAGCAGTTCTTC.

The chain is built from TRBV7-3 and TRBJ2-7; TRBD1 might be the D (6 bases). There are 15 residues in the CDR3. Germline V lookup: CDR1 SGHTA, CDR2 FQGTGA. Trimming took 2 bases from V and 5 from J, leaving 16 bases between them. For the CDR3, the DNA is TGTGCCAGCAGCTTAGGGGGCAGGCCCGGGGACGAGCAGTACTTC. This translates into CASSLGGRPGDEQYF. The full variable domain, its missing parts supplied by reference TRBV7-3 and TRBJ2-7, is GAGVSQTPSNKVTEKGKYVELRCDPISGHTALYWYRQSLGQGPEFLIYFQGTGAADDSGLPNDRFFAVRPEGSVSTLKIQRTERGDSAVYLCASSLGGRPGDEQYFGPGTRLTVT.